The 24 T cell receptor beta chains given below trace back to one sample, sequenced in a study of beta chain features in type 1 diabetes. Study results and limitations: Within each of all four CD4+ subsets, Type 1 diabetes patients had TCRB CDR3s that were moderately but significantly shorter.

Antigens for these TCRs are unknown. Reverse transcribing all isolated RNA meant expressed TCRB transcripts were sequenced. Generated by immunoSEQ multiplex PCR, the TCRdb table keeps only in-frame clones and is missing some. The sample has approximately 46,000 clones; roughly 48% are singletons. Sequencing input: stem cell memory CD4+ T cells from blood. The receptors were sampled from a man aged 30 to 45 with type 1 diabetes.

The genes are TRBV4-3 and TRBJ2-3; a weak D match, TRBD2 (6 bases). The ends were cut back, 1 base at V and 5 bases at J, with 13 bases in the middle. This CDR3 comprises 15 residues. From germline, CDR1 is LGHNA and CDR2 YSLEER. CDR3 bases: TGCGCCAGCAGCCAAGTTGGAGGGCCGGGAGATACGCAGTATTTT. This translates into CASSQVGGPGDTQYF.

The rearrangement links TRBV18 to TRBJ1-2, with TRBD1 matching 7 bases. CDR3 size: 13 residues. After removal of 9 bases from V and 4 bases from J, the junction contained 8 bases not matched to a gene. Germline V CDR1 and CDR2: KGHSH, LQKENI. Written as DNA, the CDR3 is TGTGCCAGTTCGAACGACAGGGCCTATGGCTACACCTTC. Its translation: CASSNDRAYGYTF.

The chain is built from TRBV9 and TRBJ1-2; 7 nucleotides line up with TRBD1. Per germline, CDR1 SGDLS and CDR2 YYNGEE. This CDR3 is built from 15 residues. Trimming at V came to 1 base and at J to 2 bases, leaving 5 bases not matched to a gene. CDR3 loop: CASSVRPGQNYGYTF. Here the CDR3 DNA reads TGTGCCAGCAGCGTACGACCGGGACAGAACTATGGCTACACCTTC.

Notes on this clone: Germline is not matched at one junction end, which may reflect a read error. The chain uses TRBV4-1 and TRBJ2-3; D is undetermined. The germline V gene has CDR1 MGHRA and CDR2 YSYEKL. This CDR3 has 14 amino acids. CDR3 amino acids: CASSPLVETDTQYF. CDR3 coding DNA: TGTGCCAGCAGCCCTCTTGTCGAGACTGATACGCAGTATTTT.

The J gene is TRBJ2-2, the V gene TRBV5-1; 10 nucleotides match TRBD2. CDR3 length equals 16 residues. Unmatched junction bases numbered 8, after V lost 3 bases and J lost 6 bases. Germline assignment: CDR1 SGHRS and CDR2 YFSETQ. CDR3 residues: CASSSLGSGRPGELFF. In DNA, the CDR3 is TGCGCCAGCAGCTCCTTGGGTAGCGGGAGGCCCGGGGAGCTGTTTTTT.

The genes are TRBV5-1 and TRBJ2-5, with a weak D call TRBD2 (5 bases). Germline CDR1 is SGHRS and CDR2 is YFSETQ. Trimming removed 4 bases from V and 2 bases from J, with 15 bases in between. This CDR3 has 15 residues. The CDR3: CASSPGRGIQETQYF. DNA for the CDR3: TGCGCCAGCAGCCCCGGTCGGGGAATTCAAGAGACCCAGTACTTC.

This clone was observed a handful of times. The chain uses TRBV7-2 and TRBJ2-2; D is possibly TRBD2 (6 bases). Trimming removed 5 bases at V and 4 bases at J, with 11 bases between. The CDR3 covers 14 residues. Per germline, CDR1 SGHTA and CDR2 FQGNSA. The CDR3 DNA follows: TGTGCCAGCAGCATGGGACTTTCCACCGGGGAGCTGTTTTTT. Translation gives CASSMGLSTGELFF.

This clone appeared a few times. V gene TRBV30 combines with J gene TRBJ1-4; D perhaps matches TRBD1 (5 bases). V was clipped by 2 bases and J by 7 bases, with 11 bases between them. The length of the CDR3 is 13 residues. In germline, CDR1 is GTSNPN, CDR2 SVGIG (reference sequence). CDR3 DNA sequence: TGTGCCTGGAGTACGGGGGTTGGTGAAAAACTGTTTTTT. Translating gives CAWSTGVGEKLFF.

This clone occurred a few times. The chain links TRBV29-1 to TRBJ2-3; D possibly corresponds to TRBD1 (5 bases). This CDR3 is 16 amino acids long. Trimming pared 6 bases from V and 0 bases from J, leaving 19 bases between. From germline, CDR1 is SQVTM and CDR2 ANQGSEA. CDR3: CSVVKSRDSSTDTQYF. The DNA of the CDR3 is TGCAGCGTGGTTAAGAGCAGGGATTCTAGCACAGATACGCAGTATTTT.

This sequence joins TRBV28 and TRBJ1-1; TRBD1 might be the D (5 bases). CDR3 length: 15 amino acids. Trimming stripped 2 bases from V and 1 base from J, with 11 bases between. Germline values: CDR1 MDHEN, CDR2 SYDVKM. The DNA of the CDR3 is TGTGCCAGCAGTTTACCGCTCAGGGCGAACACTGAAGCTTTCTTT. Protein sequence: CASSLPLRANTEAFF.

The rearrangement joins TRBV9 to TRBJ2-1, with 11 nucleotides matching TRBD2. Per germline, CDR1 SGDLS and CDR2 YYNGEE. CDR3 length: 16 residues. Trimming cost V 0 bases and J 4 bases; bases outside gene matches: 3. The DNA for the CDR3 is TGTGCCAGCAGCGTAGAGCCTAGCGGGGGGTACAATGAGCAGTTCTTC. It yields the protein CASSVEPSGGYNEQFF.

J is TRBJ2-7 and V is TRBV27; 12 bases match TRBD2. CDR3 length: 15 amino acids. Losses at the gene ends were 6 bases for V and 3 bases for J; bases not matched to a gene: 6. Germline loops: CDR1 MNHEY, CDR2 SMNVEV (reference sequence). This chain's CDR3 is CASSYLAGGYYEQYF. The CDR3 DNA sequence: TGTGCCAGCAGCTACCTAGCGGGAGGGTACTACGAGCAGTACTTC.

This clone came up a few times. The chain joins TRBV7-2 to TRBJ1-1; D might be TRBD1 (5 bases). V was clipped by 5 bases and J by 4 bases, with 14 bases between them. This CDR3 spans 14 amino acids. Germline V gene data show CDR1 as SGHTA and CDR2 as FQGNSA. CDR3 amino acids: CASSRWGDGTEAFF. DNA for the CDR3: TGTGCCAGCAGCCGCTGGGGGGACGGCACTGAAGCTTTCTTT.

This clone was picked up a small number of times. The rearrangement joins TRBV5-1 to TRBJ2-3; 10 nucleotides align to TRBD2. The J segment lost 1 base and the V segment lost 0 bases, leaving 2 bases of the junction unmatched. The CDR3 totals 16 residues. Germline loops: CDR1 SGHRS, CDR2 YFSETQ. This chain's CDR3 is CASSLDLAGGTDTQYF. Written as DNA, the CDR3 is TGCGCCAGCAGCTTGGATCTAGCGGGAGGCACAGATACGCAGTATTTT.

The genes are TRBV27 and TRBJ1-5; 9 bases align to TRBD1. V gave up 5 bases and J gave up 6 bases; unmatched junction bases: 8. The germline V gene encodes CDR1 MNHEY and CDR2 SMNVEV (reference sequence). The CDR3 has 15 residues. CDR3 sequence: CASSRTGENFQPQHF. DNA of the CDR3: TGTGCCAGCAGTCGGACAGGGGAGAACTTTCAGCCCCAGCATTTT.

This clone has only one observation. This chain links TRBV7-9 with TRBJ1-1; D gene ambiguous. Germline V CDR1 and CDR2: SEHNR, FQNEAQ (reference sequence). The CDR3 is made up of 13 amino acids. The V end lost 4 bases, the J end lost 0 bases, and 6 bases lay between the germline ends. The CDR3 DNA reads TGTGCCAGCAGCTCGCAGGTGAACACTGAAGCTTTCTTT. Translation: CASSSQVNTEAFF. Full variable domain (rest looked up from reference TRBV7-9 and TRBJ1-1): DTGVSQNPRHKITKRGQNVTFRCDPISEHNRLYWYRQTLGQGPEFLTYFQNEAQLEKSRLLSDRFSAERPKGSFSTLEIQRTEQGDSAMYLCASSSQVNTEAFFGQGTRLTVV.

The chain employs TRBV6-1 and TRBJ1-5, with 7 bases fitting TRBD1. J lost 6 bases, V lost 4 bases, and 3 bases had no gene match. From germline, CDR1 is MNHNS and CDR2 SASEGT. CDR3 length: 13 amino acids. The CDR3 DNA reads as TGTGCCAGCAGTGGACAGGGTGGTCAGCCCCAGCATTTT. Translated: CASSGQGGQPQHF.

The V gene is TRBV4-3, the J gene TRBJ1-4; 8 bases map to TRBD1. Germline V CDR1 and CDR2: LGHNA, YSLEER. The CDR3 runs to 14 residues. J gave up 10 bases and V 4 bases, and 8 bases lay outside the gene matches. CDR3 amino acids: CASSRDRLAGKLFF. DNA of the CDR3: TGCGCCAGCAGCCGGGACAGGTTGGCGGGAAAACTGTTTTTT.

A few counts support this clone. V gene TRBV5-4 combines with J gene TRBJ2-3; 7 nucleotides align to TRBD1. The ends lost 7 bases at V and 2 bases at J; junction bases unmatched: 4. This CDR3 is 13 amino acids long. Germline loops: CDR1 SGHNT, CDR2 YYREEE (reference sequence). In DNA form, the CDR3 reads TGTGCCAGCGGGACAGAGTCCACAGATACGCAGTATTTT. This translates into CASGTESTDTQYF.

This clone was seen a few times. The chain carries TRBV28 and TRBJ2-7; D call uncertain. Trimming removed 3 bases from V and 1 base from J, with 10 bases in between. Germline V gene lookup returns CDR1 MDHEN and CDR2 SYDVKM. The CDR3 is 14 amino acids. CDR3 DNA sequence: TGTGCCAGCAGTTTTTCCGTGAGTTCCTACGAGCAGTACTTC. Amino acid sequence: CASSFSVSSYEQYF.

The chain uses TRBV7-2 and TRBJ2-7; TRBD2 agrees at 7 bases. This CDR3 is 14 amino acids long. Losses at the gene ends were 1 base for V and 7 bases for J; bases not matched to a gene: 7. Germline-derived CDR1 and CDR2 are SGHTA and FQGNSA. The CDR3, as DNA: TGTGCCAGCAGCTTAGTCTCGCCTAGCGGAGAGCAGTACTTC. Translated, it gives CASSLVSPSGEQYF.

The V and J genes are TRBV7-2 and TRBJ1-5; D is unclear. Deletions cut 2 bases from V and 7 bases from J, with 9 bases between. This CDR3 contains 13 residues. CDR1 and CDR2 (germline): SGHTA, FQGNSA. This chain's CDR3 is CASSLLYRQPQHF. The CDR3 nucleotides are TGTGCCAGCAGCTTATTGTACCGGCAGCCCCAGCATTTT.

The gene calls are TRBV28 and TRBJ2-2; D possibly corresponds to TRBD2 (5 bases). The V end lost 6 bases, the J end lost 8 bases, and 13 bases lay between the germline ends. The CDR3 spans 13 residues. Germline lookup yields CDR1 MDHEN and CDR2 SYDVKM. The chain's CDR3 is CASSFATGGELFF. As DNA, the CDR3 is TGTGCCAGCAGCTTCGCCACGGGAGGGGAGCTGTTTTTT.

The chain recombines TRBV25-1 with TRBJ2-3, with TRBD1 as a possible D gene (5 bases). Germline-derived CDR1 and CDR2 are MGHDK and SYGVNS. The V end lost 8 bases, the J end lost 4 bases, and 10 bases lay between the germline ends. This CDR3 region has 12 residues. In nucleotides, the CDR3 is TGTGCCAGCGGGGCCTTATCAGATACGCAGTATTTT. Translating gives CASGALSDTQYF.